This record looks at one T cell receptor beta chain sequence and its context. The germline V gene encodes CDR1 ENHRY and CDR2 SYGVKD. The CDR3 is 14 amino acids. The V and J ends lost 7 bases and 1 base respectively, with 13 bases between them. The data were taken from a study of sequential checkpoint blockade in melanoma. Study information: Patients were randomized 1:1 to nivolumab-then-ipilimumab or ipilimumab-then-nivolumab first-line. Maintenance nivolumab came after either treatment sequence.

Treatment here: randomized to nivolumab then ipilimumab (arm A) or the reverse (arm B). Sorted cells were live CD3+CD8+, lacking CD19 and CD56, from PBMCs. The table came from immunoSEQ multiplex PCR; TCRdb's copy has only in-frame clones and leaves some out. The data contain some 20,000 clones, over 70% of them singletons. V usage is TRBV10-3 and J usage is TRBJ1-2; D is uncertain. Sequencing was performed on CD8+ T cells sorted from blood (inferred from file names), taken from a patient given nivolumab and ipilimumab in sequence. The sequence was collected from a human donor with melanoma. In DNA form, the CDR3 reads TGTGCCATCACCGCGGGCCGTCTTAACTATGGCTACACCTTC. Protein: CAITAGRLNYGYTF.